The present entry profiles one T cell receptor beta chain with its context. The antigen is not known. The naive CD8 population came from CD45RO-negative cells selected for CCR7, without terminally differentiated effector memory CD45RA+ cells. Each donor was a Caucasian adult residing in Nashville, Tennessee. The data were taken from a study of shared clonotypes between healthy human individuals. Study-level findings and limits: A reduction in generation probabilities was seen for non-shared clonotypes relative to those shared by all four donors. On the whole, naive subsets had larger estimated richness than memory subsets had.

Per germline, CDR1 GTSNPN and CDR2 SVGIG (reference sequence). This CDR3 comprises 13 residues. Trimming shortened V by 4 bases and J by 8 bases, and 17 bases separated the two germline ends. Some clones are missing from TCRdb's copy, which holds only in-frame ones; the method was immunoSEQ multiplex PCR. The sample yields approximately 2,200,000 clones, about 92% seen once. This clonotype was obtained from a man younger than 35 in good health. Some clones in this sample may be carry-over from other donors' samples. Material: naive CD8+ T cells from PBMCs. The chain employs TRBV30 and TRBJ1-2, with a weak D call TRBD1 (5 bases). The CDR3 here is CAWNRGGMRGYTF. CDR3 nucleotide sequence: TGTGCCTGGAATCGGGGCGGAATGCGAGGCTACACCTTC.